These 9 T cell receptor beta chains were all obtained from the same sample, sequenced in a study of cytomegalovirus exposure and HLA in healthy donors. It was with 60 Vbeta and 13 Jbeta primers that the PCR ran. The protocol was immunoSEQ multiplex PCR, while the TCRdb copy is restricted to in-frame clones and leaves out a portion. The sample lists some 130,000 clones, over 60% occurring once. Sample: PBMCs. These receptors all stem from a human donor in good health.

This clone was recorded once. The V call is TRBV29-1, the J call TRBJ1-2; the D is unclear. The CDR3 runs to 15 residues. Trimming pared 2 bases from V and 2 bases from J, leaving 15 bases between. The germline gives CDR1 SQVTM, CDR2 ANQGSEA. The CDR3 loop is CSVEKGSGSNYGYTF. The CDR3, as DNA: TGCAGCGTTGAAAAAGGCAGCGGGAGCAACTATGGCTACACCTTC.

This clone came up once. The chain carries TRBV15 and TRBJ1-5; maybe TRBD1 (6 bases). The CDR3 loop spans 14 amino acids. CDR1 is LNHNV and CDR2 is YYDKDF in the germline V gene (reference sequence). The ends were cut back, 5 bases at V and 4 bases at J, with 12 bases in the middle. For the CDR3, the DNA is TGTGCCACCAGCCCGGACAGACAAAATCAGCCCCAGCATTTT. Encoded protein: CATSPDRQNQPQHF.

This clone was observed a few times. This chain links TRBV4-1 with TRBJ2-1; 11 nucleotides agree with TRBD2. The CDR3 spans 15 residues. Trimming at V came to 4 bases and at J to 4 bases, leaving 3 bases not matched to a gene. Germline V lookup: CDR1 MGHRA, CDR2 YSYEKL. The CDR3 DNA is TGCGCCAGCAGCCTCAGGACTAGCGGGTACAATGAGCAGTTCTTC. Residues: CASSLRTSGYNEQFF.

The chain combines TRBV27 with TRBJ1-2; 7 nucleotides agree with TRBD1. Germline trimming cut 8 bases from V and 0 bases from J; bases unmatched to any gene: 6. The CDR3 runs 14 residues. Per the germline V gene, CDR1 is MNHEY and CDR2 is SMNVEV (reference sequence). DNA for the CDR3: TGTGCCAGCGGTGGACAGGCAACTAACTATGGCTACACCTTC. Its protein is CASGGQATNYGYTF.

On this clone itself: The germline gene is not matched at one end of the junction; a read error may be the cause. J is TRBJ2-1 and V is TRBV10-3, with 12 bases matching TRBD1. This CDR3 region has 12 residues. Germline V gene data show CDR1 as ENHRY and CDR2 as SYGVKD. CDR3 amino acids: CAISELRDRGLF. CDR3 in DNA: TGTGCCATCAGTGAGCTCCGGGACAGGGGGCTCTTC.

This chain connects TRBV9 to TRBJ1-6, with D maybe TRBD1 (5 bases). Germline CDR1 is SGDLS and CDR2 is YYNGEE. This CDR3 is built from 16 residues. V lost 0 bases and J 6 bases, leaving 13 bases between the germline ends. The CDR3 DNA sequence: TGTGCCAGCAGCGTAGGTTCGGCAGGGTTTAATTCACCCCTCCACTTT. Translating gives CASSVGSAGFNSPLHF.

This clone was observed a handful of times. The chain couples TRBV6-5 to TRBJ1-6, with TRBD1 matching 7 bases. Germline values: CDR1 MNHEY, CDR2 SVGAGI. This CDR3 region has 15 residues. After removal of 2 bases from V and 7 bases from J, the junction contained 5 bases not matched to a gene. CDR3 in DNA: TGTGCCAGCAGTTACCGGGGACAGCAGAATTCACCCCTCCACTTT. Its protein product is CASSYRGQQNSPLHF.

The V and J genes are TRBV4-1 and TRBJ2-7; 9 nucleotides agree with TRBD2. Unmatched junction bases numbered 5, after V lost 1 base and J lost 7 bases. Germline lookup yields CDR1 MGHRA and CDR2 YSYEKL. The CDR3 totals 14 residues. CDR3 DNA sequence: TGCGCCAGCAGCCAAGGCGGGGGGGCCCGGGAGCAGTACTTC. It translates to CASSQGGGAREQYF.

In its sample, this clone was seen once. The genes are TRBV4-2 and TRBJ2-2; D may be TRBD2 (5 bases). V was trimmed by 0 bases and J by 0 bases, leaving 8 bases between them. The germline V gene has CDR1 LGHNA and CDR2 YNFKEQ. The CDR3 has 16 amino acids. CDR3 sequence (DNA): TGTGCCAGCAGCCAAGAAGTCGGGACGAACACCGGGGAGCTGTTTTTT. Protein sequence: CASSQEVGTNTGELFF.